The present T cell receptor beta chain was sequenced within a study of blood T cells in healthy people across ages. Regarding the study as a whole: TCR beta diversity tracked closely with naive T cell percentage. A roughly linear age-dependent decrease characterized TCR beta diversity per million T cells.

Notes on this clonotype: Its specificity is unknown.

CDR1 MNHNS and CDR2 SASEGT come from the germline V gene. Trimming left V 1 base short and J 6 bases short, with 7 bases between. The CDR3 totals 13 residues. With a J-beta primer mix and a sample-barcoded 5' primer, a second PCR ran roughly 7 to 11 cycles. A single record per CDR3 protein comes from TCRdb applying MiXCR to the 5' RACE reads. This table holds 1.5 million to 2 million distinct CDR3 sequences, about 32% found once. The sample taken for sequencing was blood. The chain links TRBV6-1 to TRBJ1-5; D is possibly TRBD1 (5 bases). The sequence was collected from a woman in her 30s in good health. CDR3 in DNA: TGTGCCAGCAGTGAAGGCAGGGCTCAGCCCCAGCATTTT. This codes for CASSEGRAQPQHF.